This T cell receptor (beta chain) comes out of a study of PD-1 blockade in classical Hodgkin lymphoma. Notes on the study in general: Significantly greater TCR diversity emerged by C4D1 in CD4+ cells but not CD8+ cells. Individuals who commenced nivolumab within less than 1 year of ASCT were excluded. Complete responders had baseline diversity similar to newly diagnosed patients.

The germline V gene has CDR1 SGHTA and CDR2 FQGNSA. The CDR3 runs to 13 residues. V shed 3 bases and J shed 3 bases, with 8 bases lying between them. About this clone: The antigen is not known.

Time point of the sample: cycle 4 day 1 (C4D1), after 5 to 7 weeks of nivolumab. Each patient relapsed following autologous stem cell transplantation, and prior brentuximab vedotin exposure differed. Method: immunoSEQ multiplex PCR; TCRdb's copy keeps in-frame clones and lacks some. The sample comprises roughly 30,000 clones, around 80% of which are singletons, and roughly 17% rests with the top ten. The gene calls are TRBV7-2 and TRBJ1-2, with D unclear. The sequence was obtained from a human donor with classical Hodgkin lymphoma. The starting material was peripheral blood mononuclear cells (PBMCs), obtained before the fourth cycle of nivolumab. In nucleotides, the CDR3 is TGTGCCAGCAGCTTCCGACCAGACTATGGCTACACCTTC. It specifies CASSFRPDYGYTF.